Each of the 10 T cell receptor beta chains below was sequenced from the same sample in a study of T cells expressing NK-cell markers. TCRdb reprocessed the 5' RACE reads and keeps a single row for each CDR3 protein, giving no DNA. The data show hundreds of thousands of distinct CDR3 sequences, and the top ten clones hold 3.5% to 4.5%. Input material: blood T cells: a sorted CD56 or NKG2C T cell subset, CD4+ or CD8+ T cells, or bulk PBMC T cells (not recorded which). These receptors were collected from a man aged 18 to 29 in good health.

V gene TRBV6-1 combines with J gene TRBJ1-1; checking the TCRdb D call of TRBD1 is not possible without DNA. The CDR3 is made up of 13 amino acids. Looked up from germline, CDR1 is MNHNS and CDR2 is SASEGT. CDR3 protein: CASVPGGNTEAFF.

This chain joins TRBV6-5 and TRBJ2-7; no DNA is available, so the TRBD2 call from TCRdb remains unchecked. Germline lookup yields CDR1 MNHEY and CDR2 SVGAGI. The CDR3 contains 14 residues. The CDR3 protein is CASSLGRLAYEQYF.

The V gene is TRBV11-1, the J gene TRBJ1-2. Germline CDR1 and CDR2: SGHAT and FQDESV (reference sequence). The CDR3 covers 19 residues. This chain's CDR3 is CASSSIINIDLGANYGYTF.

This sequence joins TRBV30 and TRBJ2-5; TCRdb's assignment of TRBD2 cannot be checked, as there is no DNA. Germline V CDR1 and CDR2: GTSNPN, SVGIG (reference sequence). The CDR3 loop spans 15 amino acids. CDR3 protein: CAWSVLGRAGETQYF.

The rearrangement uses TRBV3-1 and TRBJ2-3; TCRdb's assignment of TRBD2 cannot be checked, as there is no DNA. The CDR3 is 13 amino acids. Germline CDR1 and CDR2: LGHDT and YNNKEL (reference sequence). CDR3 sequence: CASSQVESGTQYF.

This chain uses TRBV25-1 with TRBJ1-4; TCRdb's D call, TRBD1, is unchecked because there is no DNA. CDR3 length: 13 amino acids. Germline V gene sequence: CDR1 MGHDK, CDR2 SYGVNS. This chain's CDR3 is CASRDRVNEKLFF.

The chain links TRBV6-4 to TRBJ2-1; the D call from TCRdb, TRBD2, cannot be confirmed without DNA. The CDR3 extends over 17 amino acids. Germline CDR1 reads MRHNA; CDR2 reads SNTAGT. The CDR3 is CASRLAGGLVAYNEQFF.

The gene calls are TRBV6-2 or TRBV6-3 and TRBJ2-1; the D call from TCRdb, TRBD1, cannot be confirmed without DNA. Germline CDR1 MNHEY, CDR2 SVGEGT. The CDR3 extends over 13 amino acids. CDR3 protein: CASLSGGPYEQFF.

The chain carries TRBV29-1 and TRBJ2-7; no DNA is available, so the TRBD1 call from TCRdb remains unchecked. Germline V CDR1 and CDR2: SQVTM, ANQGSEA. CDR3 length: 13 residues. The CDR3 spells CSADPPRGYEQYF.

The V gene is TRBV7-8, the J gene TRBJ2-1; TCRdb's D gene call, TRBD2, goes unchecked for lack of DNA. There are 18 residues in the CDR3. Germline assignment: CDR1 SGHVS and CDR2 FQNEAQ. This chain's CDR3 is CASSLGRLAGFGYNEQFF.